A single TCR beta chain is shown here with its context. The antigen remains undetermined. The data were taken from a study of long-term antiretroviral therapy in people with HIV. Findings and caveats of the study: Relative to control repertoires, HIV repertoires exhibited narrower CDR3 length ranges. Older ART regimens were possibly in use when the blood was collected between 2004 and 2017.

This CDR3 comprises 14 residues. Per germline, CDR1 LNHNV and CDR2 YYDKDF (reference sequence). The V end lost 5 bases, the J end lost 3 bases, and 12 bases lay between the germline ends. Run at survey level, the immunoSEQ assay was version v3.0. Per-sample sequencing targets were roughly 40,000-55,000 T-cell genomes. Clones were read by immunoSEQ multiplex PCR, and TCRdb kept only the in-frame ones, dropping some. The sample contains some 19,000 clones, 86% of which appear only once. The gene calls are TRBV15 and TRBJ2-3, with D hard to call. The receptor comes from a man aged 35-49 years with HIV. This specimen consisted of unsorted PBMCs, obtained 0.5 years after starting antiretroviral therapy. In DNA form, the CDR3 reads TGTGCCACCAGCCCTGGGCTAGTTACAGATACGCAGTATTTT. Amino acids: CATSPGLVTDTQYF.